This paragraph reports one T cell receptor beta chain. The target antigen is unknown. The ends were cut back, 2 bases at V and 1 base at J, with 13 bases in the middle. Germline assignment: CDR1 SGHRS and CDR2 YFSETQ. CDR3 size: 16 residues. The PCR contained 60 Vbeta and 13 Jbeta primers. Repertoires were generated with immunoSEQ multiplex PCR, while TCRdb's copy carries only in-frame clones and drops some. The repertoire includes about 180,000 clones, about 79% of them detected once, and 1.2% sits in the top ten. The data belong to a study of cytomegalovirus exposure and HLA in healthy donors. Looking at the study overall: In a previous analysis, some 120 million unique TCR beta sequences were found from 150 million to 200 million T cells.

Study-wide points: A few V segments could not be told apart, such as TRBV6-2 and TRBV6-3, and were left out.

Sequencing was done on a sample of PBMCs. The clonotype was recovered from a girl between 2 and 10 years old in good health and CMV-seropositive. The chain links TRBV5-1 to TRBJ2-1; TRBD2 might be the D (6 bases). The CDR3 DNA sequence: TGCGCCAGCAGCTTTACGGGGGAGTCATCCTACAATGAGCAGTTCTTC. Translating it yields CASSFTGESSYNEQFF.